This entry is about one T cell receptor beta chain. With 0 bases clipped from V and 1 base from J, the junction kept 7 bases outside the gene matches. Germline V gene data show CDR1 as LGHNA and CDR2 as YNFKEQ. The CDR3 sequence is 17 residues long. With a J-beta primer mix and a sample-barcoded 5' primer, a second PCR ran 7 to 11 cycles. TCRdb redid the calling of the 5' RACE reads with MiXCR, one entry per CDR3 protein. The sample holds fewer than 1.5 million distinct CDR3 sequences, roughly 40% seen once. The data belong to a study of blood T cells in healthy people across ages. In each sample, at least 7 million PBMCs were isolated.

V is TRBV4-2 and J is TRBJ2-5; 8 bases agree with TRBD2. This sequence originates from a woman aged 18-29 years in good health. The sample was blood. Written as DNA, the CDR3 is TGTGCCAGCAGCCAAGAGACGGGCGGGAGGCCCCAAGAGACCCAGTACTTC. Translation: CASSQETGGRPQETQYF.